This T cell receptor beta chain was sequenced in a study of regulatory T cells in long-lasting Graves disease. As for time point: newly diagnosed GD, antithyroid drugs for less than 3 months. Following extraction of RNA from PBMCs, that RNA was used to make the TCR library. Building the TCR beta libraries relied on iRepertoire HTBI primers, and CDR3 regions underwent Arm-PCR. Each CDR3 protein gets one entry after TCRdb re-called the multiplex PCR reads with MiXCR. This sample carries approximately 480,000 distinct CDR3 sequences, around 16% of them seen once, and the ten largest clones take over 9%. This clonotype was detected many times. The target antigen is unknown. Whole-study results and caveats: With persistent disease, TRBV28, TRBJ1-2 and TRBJ2-5 were the favored segments.

CDR3 length equals 14 residues. Germline V gene lookup returns CDR1 SQVTM and CDR2 ANQGSEA. The J segment lost 7 bases and the V segment lost 5 bases, leaving 11 bases of the junction unmatched. This sample also belongs to another study, concerning T cells in Graves' hyperthyroidism and ophthalmopathy. That study reports: First-round RT-PCR of the TCR CDR3 relied on the HTBI primer set. Among clonotypes expanded in thyroid above 0.001, most were also found in blood.

The sample here was peripheral blood mononuclear cells (PBMCs), taken at new diagnosis, from a patient treated with antithyroid drugs. This TCR was sampled from a man aged 35-49 years with Graves disease. V and J are TRBV29-1 and TRBJ1-5; 7 nucleotides agree with TRBD1. The CDR3 nucleotides are TGCAGCGTTAAGTTTGAGGGGGCCTGGCAGCCCCAGCATTTT. This sequence encodes CSVKFEGAWQPQHF.